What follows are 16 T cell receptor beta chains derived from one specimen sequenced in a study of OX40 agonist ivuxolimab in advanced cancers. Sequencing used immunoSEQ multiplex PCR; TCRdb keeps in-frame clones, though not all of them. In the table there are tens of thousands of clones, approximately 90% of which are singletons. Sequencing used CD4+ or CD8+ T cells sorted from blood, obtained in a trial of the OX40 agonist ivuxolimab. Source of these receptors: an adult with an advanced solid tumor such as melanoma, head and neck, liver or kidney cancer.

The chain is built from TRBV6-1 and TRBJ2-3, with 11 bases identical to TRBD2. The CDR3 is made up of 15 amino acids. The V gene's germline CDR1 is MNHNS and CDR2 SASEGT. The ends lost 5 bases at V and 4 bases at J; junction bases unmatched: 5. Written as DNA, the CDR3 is TGTGCCAGCAGTAATAGCGGGAGGGCCGCAGATACGCAGTATTTT. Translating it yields CASSNSGRAADTQYF.

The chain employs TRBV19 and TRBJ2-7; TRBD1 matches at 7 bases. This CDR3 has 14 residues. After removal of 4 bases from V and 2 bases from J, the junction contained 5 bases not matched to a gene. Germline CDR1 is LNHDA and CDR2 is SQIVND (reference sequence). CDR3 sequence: CASSKQGEAYEQYF. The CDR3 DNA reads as TGTGCCAGTAGTAAGCAGGGGGAAGCCTACGAGCAGTACTTC.

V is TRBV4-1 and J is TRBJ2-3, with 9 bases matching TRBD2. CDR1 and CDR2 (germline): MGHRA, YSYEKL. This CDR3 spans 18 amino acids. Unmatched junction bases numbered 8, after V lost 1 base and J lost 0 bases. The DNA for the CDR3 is TGCGCCAGCAGCCAAGTAGCGGCTAGCGGGACTAGCACAGATACGCAGTATTTT. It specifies CASSQVAASGTSTDTQYF.

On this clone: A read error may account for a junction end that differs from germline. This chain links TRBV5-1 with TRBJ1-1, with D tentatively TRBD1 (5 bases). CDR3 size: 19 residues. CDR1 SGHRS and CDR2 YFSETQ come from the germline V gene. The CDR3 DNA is TGCGCCAGCAGATTGGGCGTTTTGGGGCGGGGAGCTGGGGGGACTGAAGCTTTCTTT. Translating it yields CASRLGVLGRGAGGTEAFF.

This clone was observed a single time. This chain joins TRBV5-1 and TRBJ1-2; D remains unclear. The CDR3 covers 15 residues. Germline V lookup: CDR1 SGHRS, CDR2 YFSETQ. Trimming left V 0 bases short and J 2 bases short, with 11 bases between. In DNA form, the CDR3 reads TGCGCCAGCAGCTTGGGTACAGCCCCGAACTATGGCTACACCTTC. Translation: CASSLGTAPNYGYTF.

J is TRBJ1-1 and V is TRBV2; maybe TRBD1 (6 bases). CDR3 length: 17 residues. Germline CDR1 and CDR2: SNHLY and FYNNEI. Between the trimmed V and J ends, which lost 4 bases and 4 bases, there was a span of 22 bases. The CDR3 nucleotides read TGTGCCAGCAGTGGATTCGCCTGGAAGAGGGGGAGCACTGAAGCTTTCTTT. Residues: CASSGFAWKRGSTEAFF. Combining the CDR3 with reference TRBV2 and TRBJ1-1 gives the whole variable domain EPEVTQTPSHQVTQMGQEVILRCVPISNHLYFYWYRQILGQKVEFLVSFYNNEISEKSEIFDDQFSVERPDGSNFTLKIRSTKLEDSAMYFCASSGFAWKRGSTEAFFGQGTRLTVV.

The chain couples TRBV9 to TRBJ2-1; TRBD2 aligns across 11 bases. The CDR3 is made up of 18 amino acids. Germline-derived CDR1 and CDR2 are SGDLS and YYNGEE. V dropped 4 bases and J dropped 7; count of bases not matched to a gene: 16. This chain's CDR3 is CASSQSVVAGGLGNEQFF. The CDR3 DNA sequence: TGTGCCAGCAGCCAGTCCGTTGTAGCGGGGGGGCTCGGGAATGAGCAGTTCTTC.

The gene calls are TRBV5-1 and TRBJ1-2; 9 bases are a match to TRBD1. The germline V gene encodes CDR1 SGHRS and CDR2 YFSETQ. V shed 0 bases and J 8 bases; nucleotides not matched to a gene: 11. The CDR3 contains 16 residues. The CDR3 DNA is TGCGCCAGCAGCTTGGATCCGGGACAGGGTGTTTGGGGCTACACCTTC. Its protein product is CASSLDPGQGVWGYTF.

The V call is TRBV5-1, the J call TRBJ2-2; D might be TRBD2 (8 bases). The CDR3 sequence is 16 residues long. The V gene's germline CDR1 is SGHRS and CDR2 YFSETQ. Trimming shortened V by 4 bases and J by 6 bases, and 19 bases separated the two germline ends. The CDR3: CASSTREGARSGELFF. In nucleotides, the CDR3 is TGCGCCAGCAGCACCCGGGAGGGGGCGAGATCCGGGGAGCTGTTTTTT.

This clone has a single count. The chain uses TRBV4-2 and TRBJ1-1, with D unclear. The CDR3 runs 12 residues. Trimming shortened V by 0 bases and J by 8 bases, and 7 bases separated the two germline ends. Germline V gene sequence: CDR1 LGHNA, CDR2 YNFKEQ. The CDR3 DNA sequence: TGTGCCAGCAGCCAAGATTTCAGAGAAGCTTTCTTT. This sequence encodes CASSQDFREAFF.

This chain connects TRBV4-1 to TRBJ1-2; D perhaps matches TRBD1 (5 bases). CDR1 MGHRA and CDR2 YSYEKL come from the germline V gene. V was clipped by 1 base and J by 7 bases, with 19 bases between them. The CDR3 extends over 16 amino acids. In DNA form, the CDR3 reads TGCGCCAGCAGCCAAGGCTCCTTGATAGGGAGGGGTGGCTACACCTTC. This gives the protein CASSQGSLIGRGGYTF.

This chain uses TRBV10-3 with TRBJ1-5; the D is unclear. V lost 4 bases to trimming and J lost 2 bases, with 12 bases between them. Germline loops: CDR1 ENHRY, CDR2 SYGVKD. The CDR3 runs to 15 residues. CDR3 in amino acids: CAISVGQGGNQPQHF. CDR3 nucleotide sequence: TGTGCCATCAGTGTGGGTCAAGGAGGCAATCAGCCCCAGCATTTT.

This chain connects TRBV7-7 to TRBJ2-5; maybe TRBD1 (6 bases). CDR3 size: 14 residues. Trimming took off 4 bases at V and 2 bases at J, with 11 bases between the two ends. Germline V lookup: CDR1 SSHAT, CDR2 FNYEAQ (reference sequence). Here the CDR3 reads CASSSGQSQETQYF. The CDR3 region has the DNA TGTGCCAGCAGCTCAGGACAGTCGCAAGAGACCCAGTACTTC.

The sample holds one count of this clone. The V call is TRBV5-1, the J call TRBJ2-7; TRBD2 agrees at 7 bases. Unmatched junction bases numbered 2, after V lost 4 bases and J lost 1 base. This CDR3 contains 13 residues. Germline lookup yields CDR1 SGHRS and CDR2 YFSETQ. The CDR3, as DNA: TGCGCCAGCAGCGAGCGGGAATCCTACGAGCAGTACTTC. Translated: CASSERESYEQYF.

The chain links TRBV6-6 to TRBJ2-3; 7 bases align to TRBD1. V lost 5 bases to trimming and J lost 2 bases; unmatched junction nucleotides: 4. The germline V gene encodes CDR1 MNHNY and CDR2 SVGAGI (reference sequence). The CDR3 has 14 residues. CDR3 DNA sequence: TGTGCCAGCAGTCGGACAGGTCTCACAGATACGCAGTATTTT. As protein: CASSRTGLTDTQYF.

CDR3 sequence (DNA): TGTGCCAGCTCAGTGGACCCCCTGCCGAACACTGAAGCTTTCTTT. Translated: CASSVDPLPNTEAFF. The chain is built from TRBV18 and TRBJ1-1; D not resolved. Germline V lookup: CDR1 KGHSH, CDR2 LQKENI. The germline V and J ends were trimmed by 5 bases and 1 base, with 14 bases remaining between them. CDR3 size: 15 residues.